This note documents a single T cell receptor beta chain sequence. Its target is unknown. In each case, RNA was isolated and then reverse transcribed into cDNA as the sequencing template. Sequencing was performed with immunoSEQ multiplex PCR; in TCRdb, only in-frame clones are kept and a portion is missing. The sample records tens of thousands of clones, about 53% being singletons. From alopecia areata patients, lesional scalp punch biopsies and peripheral blood were collected. The source of the sample is a study of CD8+ T cells in alopecia areata. V was cut by 4 bases and J by 7 bases, with 5 bases left in between. CDR3 size: 12 residues. Germline values: CDR1 MNHNY, CDR2 SVGAGI (reference sequence). Study conclusions and caveats: An increase in clonality over normal scalp was evident in lesional scalp, especially alopecia totalis/universalis. Mouse data revealed clearer TCR sharing than patient data did, a gap possibly tied to HLA.

The source material was NKG2D-high CD8+ T cells sorted from blood. The chain couples TRBV6-6 to TRBJ1-6; D ambiguous. The clonotype was recovered from a human donor with alopecia areata. The CDR3 nucleotides are TGTGCCAGCAGTTCGGGAAATTCACCCCTCCACTTT. Its protein is CASSSGNSPLHF.